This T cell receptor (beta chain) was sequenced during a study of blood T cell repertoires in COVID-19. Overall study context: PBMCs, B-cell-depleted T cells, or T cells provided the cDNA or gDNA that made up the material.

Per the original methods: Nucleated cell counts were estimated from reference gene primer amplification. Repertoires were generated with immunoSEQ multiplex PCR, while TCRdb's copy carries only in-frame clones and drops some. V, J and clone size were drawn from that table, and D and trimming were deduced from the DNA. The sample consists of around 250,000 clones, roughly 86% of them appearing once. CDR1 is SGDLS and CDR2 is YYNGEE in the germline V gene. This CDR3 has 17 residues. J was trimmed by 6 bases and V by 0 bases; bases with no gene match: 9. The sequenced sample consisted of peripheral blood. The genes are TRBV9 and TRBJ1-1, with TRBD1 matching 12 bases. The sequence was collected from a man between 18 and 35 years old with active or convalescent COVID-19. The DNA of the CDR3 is TGTGCCAGCAGCGTAGGTTTAGGGACAGGGGGCCCCCCTGAAGCTTTCTTT. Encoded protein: CASSVGLGTGGPPEAFF.